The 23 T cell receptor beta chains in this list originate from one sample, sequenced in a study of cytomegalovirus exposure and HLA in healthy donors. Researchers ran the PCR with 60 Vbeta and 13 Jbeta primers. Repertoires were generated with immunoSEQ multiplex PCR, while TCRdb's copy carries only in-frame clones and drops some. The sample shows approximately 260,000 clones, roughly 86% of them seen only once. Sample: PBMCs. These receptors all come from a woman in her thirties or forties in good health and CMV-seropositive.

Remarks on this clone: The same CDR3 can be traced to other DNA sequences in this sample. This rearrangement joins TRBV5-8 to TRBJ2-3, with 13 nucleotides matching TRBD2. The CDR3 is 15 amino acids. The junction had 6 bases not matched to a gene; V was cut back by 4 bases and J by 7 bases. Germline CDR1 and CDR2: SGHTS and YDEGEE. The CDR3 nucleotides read TGTGCCAGCAGCCTTGGGACTAGCGGGAAAAATACGCAGTATTTT. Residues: CASSLGTSGKNTQYF.

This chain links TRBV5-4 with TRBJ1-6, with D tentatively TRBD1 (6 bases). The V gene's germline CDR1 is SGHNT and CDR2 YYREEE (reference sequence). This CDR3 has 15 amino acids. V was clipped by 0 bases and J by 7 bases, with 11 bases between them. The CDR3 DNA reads TGTGCCAGCAGCTTGGAACCGGGGGGCAATTCACCCCTCCACTTT. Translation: CASSLEPGGNSPLHF.

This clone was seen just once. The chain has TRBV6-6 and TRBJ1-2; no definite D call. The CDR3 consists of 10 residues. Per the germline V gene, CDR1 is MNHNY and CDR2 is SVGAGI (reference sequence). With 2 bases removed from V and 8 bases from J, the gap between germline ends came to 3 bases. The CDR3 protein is CASSYPGYTF. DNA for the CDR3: TGTGCCAGCAGTTACCCGGGCTACACCTTC.

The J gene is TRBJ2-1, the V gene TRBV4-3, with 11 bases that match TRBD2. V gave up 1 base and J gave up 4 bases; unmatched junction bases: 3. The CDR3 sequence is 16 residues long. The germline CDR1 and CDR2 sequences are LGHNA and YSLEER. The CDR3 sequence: CASSQGTSGSYNEQFF. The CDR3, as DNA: TGCGCCAGCAGCCAAGGAACTAGCGGGAGTTACAATGAGCAGTTCTTC.

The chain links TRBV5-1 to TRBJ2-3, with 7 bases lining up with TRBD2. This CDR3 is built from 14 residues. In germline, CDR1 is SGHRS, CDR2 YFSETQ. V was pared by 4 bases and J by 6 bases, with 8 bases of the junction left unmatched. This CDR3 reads CASSGPSGGDTQYF. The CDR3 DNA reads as TGCGCCAGCAGCGGACCTAGCGGAGGGGATACGCAGTATTTT.

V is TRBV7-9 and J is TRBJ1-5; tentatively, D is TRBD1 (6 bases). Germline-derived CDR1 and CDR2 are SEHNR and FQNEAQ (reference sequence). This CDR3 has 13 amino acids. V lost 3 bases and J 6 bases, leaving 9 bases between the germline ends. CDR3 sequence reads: CASSLQDSQPQHF. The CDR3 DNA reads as TGTGCCAGCAGCTTGCAGGACAGTCAGCCCCAGCATTTT.

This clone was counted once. DNA of the CDR3: TGTGCCAGCACGAAGGGGGTTAATTCACCCCTCCACTTT. Amino acid sequence: CASTKGVNSPLHF. V is TRBV6-6 and J is TRBJ1-6; tentative D call: TRBD1 (6 bases). This CDR3 is 13 amino acids long. CDR1 MNHNY and CDR2 SVGAGI come from the germline V gene (reference sequence). With 7 bases removed from V and 6 bases from J, the gap between germline ends came to 10 bases.

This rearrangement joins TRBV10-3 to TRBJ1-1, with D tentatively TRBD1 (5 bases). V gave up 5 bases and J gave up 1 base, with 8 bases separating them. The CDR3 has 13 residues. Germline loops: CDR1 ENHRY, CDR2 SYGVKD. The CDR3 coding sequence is TGTGCCATCAGTTATGACAGGAACACTGAAGCTTTCTTT. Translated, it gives CAISYDRNTEAFF.

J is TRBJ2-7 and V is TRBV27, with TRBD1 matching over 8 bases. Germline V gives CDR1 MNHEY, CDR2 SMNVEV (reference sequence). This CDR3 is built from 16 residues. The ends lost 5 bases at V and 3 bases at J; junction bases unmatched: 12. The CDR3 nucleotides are TGTGCCAGCAGTCCCATCGACAGGGGTCTATACTACGAGCAGTACTTC. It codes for CASSPIDRGLYYEQYF.

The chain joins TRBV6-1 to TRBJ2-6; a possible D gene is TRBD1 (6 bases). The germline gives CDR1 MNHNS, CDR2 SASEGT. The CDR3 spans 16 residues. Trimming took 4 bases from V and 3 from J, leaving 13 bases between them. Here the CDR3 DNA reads TGTGCCAGCAGTGCCCAGGGGAGCTTTGGGGCCAACGTCCTGACTTTC. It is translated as CASSAQGSFGANVLTF.

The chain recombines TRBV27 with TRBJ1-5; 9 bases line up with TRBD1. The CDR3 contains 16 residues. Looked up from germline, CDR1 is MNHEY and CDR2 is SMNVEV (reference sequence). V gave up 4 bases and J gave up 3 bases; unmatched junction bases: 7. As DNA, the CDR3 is TGTGCCAGCAGTTCCCTAGGACAGGGGAACAATCAGCCCCAGCATTTT. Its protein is CASSSLGQGNNQPQHF.

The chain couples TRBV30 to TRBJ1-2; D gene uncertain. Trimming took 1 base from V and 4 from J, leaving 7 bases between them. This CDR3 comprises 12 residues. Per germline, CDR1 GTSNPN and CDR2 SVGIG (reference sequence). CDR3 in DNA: TGTGCCTGGAGTGAAGGAGCCTATGGCTACACCTTC. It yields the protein CAWSEGAYGYTF.

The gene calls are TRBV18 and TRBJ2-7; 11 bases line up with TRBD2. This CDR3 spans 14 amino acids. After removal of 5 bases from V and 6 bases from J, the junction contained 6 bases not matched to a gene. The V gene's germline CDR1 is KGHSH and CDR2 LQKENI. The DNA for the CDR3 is TGTGCCAGCTCATCACTAGCGGGAGTCGTCGAGCAGTACTTC. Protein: CASSSLAGVVEQYF.

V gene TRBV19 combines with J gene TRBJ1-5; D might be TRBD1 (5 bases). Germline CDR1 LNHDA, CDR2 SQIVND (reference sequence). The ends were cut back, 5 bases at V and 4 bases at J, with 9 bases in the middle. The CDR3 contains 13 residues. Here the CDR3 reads CASSWPGNQPQHF. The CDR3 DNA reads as TGTGCCAGTAGTTGGCCAGGGAATCAGCCCCAGCATTTT.

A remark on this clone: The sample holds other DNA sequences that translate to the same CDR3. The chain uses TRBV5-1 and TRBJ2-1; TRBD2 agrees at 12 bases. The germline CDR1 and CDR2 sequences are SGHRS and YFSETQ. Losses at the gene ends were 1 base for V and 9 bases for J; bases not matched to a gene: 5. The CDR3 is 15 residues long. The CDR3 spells CASSLLAGGPGEQFF. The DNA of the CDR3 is TGCGCCAGCAGCTTGCTAGCGGGAGGGCCAGGTGAGCAGTTCTTC.

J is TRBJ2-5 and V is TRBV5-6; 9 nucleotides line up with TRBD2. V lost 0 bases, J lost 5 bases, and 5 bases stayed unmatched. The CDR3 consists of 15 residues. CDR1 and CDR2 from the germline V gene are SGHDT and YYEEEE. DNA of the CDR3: TGTGCCAGCAGCTTGGTCAGCGGGAGGAAGGAGACCCAGTACTTC. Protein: CASSLVSGRKETQYF.

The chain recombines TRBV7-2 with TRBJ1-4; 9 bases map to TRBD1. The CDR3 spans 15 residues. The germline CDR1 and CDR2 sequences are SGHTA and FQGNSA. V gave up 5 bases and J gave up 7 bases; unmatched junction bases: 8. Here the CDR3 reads CASSPRTGGGEKLFF. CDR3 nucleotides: TGTGCCAGCAGCCCCAGAACAGGGGGCGGTGAAAAACTGTTTTTT.

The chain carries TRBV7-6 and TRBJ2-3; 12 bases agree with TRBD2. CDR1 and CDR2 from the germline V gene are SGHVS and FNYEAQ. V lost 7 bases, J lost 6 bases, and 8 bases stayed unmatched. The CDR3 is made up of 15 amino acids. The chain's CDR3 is CASTSLAGGLDTQYF. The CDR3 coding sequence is TGTGCCAGCACCTCTCTAGCGGGAGGGTTGGATACGCAGTATTTT.

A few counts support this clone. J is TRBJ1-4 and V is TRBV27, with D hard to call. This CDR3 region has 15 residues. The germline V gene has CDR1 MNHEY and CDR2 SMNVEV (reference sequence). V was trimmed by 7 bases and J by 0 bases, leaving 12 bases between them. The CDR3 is CASKQEAATNEKLFF. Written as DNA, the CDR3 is TGTGCCAGCAAGCAGGAGGCTGCAACTAATGAAAAACTGTTTTTT.

CDR3 loop: CASSFTSGRTDTQYF. CDR3 DNA: TGTGCCAGCAGTTTTACTAGCGGGAGAACAGATACGCAGTATTTT. The chain employs TRBV28 and TRBJ2-3; 11 nucleotides line up with TRBD2. The J segment lost 3 bases and the V segment lost 3 bases, leaving 2 bases of the junction unmatched. The CDR3 is 15 residues long. The V gene's germline CDR1 is MDHEN and CDR2 SYDVKM.

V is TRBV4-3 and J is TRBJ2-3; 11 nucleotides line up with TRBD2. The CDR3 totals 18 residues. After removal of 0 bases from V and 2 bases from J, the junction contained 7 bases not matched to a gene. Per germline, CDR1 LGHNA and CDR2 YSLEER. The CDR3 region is CASSQEILAGGHTDTQYF. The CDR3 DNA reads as TGCGCCAGCAGCCAAGAAATCCTAGCGGGGGGCCACACAGATACGCAGTATTTT.

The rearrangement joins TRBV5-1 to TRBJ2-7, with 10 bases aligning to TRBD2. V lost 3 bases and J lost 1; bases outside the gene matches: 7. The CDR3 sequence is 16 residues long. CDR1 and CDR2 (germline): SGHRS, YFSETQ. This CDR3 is CASSSGVLAGSYEQYF. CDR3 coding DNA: TGCGCCAGCAGCTCGGGTGTACTAGCGGGATCCTACGAGCAGTACTTC.

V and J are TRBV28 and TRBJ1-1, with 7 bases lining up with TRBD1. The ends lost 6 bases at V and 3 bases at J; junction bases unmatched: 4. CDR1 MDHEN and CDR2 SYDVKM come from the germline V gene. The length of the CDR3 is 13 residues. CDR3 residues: CASRYTGDTEAFF. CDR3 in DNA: TGTGCCAGCAGATACACAGGGGACACTGAAGCTTTCTTT.